In this sample, the clone carrying this TCR beta chain turned up a few times. Its specificity is not known. This record belongs to a study of T cell repertoires in cytomegalovirus infection. For the study at large: Public signatures in TCR beta pointed to CMV infection and matching HLA type. Study results and caveats: Predominance within the ex vivo response was attributable to HLA-C-restricted CMV-specific TCR beta clonotypes.

The CDR3 length is 14 residues. Germline-derived CDR1 and CDR2 are SGHKS and YYEKEE (reference sequence). Trimming cost V 1 base and J 2 bases, with 9 bases left between them. TCRdb itself ran the reads through MiXCR, one entry per CDR3 protein. Found here are over 150,000 distinct CDR3 sequences, about 18% of them singletons; the top ten hold around 25%. The rearrangement uses TRBV5-5 and TRBJ1-1; D gene unclear. The source of this sequence is a human donor in good health (CMV status not recorded). Some clones in this sample may be carry-over from other donors' samples. Input material: CD8+ T cells from PBMCs. Here the CDR3 reads CASSLSGSNTEAFF. CDR3 coding DNA: TGTGCCAGCAGCTTGTCCGGGTCCAACACTGAAGCTTTCTTT.